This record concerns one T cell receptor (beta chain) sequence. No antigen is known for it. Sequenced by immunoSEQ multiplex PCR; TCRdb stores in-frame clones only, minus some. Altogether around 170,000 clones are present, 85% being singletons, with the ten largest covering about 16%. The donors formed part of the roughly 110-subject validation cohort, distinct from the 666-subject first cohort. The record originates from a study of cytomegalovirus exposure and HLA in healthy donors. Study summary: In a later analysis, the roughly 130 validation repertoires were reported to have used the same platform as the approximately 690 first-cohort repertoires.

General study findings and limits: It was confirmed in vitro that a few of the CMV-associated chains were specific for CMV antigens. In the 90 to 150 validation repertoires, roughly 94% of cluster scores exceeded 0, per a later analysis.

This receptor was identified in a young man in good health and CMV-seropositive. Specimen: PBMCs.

The CDR3 region is CASSVGLAGDRTGELFF. The CDR3 DNA sequence: TGTGCCAGCAGCGTAGGACTAGCGGGAGATCGGACCGGGGAGCTGTTTTTT. V and J are TRBV9 and TRBJ2-2, with 12 bases aligning to TRBD2. J lost 5 bases, V lost 0 bases, and 5 bases had no gene match. The germline CDR1 and CDR2 sequences are SGDLS and YYNGEE. CDR3 length: 17 residues.